The next 12 T cell receptor beta chains were all read from a single sample in a study of shared clonotypes between healthy human individuals. Clones were read by immunoSEQ multiplex PCR, and TCRdb kept only the in-frame ones, dropping some. The data hold approximately 1.4 million clones, with roughly 98% observed a single time. Sequenced input: naive CD4+ T cells sorted from blood. Specified subset: CD45RA+ positively selected. The source is a man aged 25 to 45 in good health.

Worth noting for this clone: Additional DNA sequences in this sample encode the identical CDR3. J is TRBJ2-1 and V is TRBV5-1, with 12 bases matching TRBD2. The CDR3 consists of 16 residues. The junction had 2 bases not matched to a gene; V was cut back by 0 bases and J by 4 bases. Germline CDR1 SGHRS, CDR2 YFSETQ. In nucleotides, the CDR3 is TGCGCCAGCAGCTTGGGACTAGCGGGAGTATACAATGAGCAGTTCTTC. The encoded protein is CASSLGLAGVYNEQFF. The whole variable domain, filled in from reference TRBV5-1 and TRBJ2-1, reads KAGVTQTPRYLIKTRGQQVTLSCSPISGHRSVSWYQQTPGQGLQFLFEYFSETQRNKGNFPGRFSGRQFSNSRSEMNVSTLELGDSALYLCASSLGLAGVYNEQFFGPGTRLTVL.

The rearrangement uses TRBV29-1 and TRBJ2-1; D is possibly TRBD2 (6 bases). V lost 7 bases and J lost 8, with 21 bases in between. CDR1 and CDR2 (germline): SQVTM, ANQGSEA. This CDR3 has 14 residues. CDR3 sequence: CSAGSPGGGDEQFF. CDR3 nucleotides: TGCAGCGCTGGGAGTCCTGGGGGAGGCGATGAGCAGTTCTTC.

The V and J genes are TRBV9 and TRBJ2-2; D perhaps matches TRBD2 (5 bases). CDR3 size: 19 residues. The V and J ends lost 0 bases and 7 bases respectively, with 25 bases between them. Germline CDR1 and CDR2: SGDLS and YYNGEE. CDR3 coding DNA: TGTGCCAGCAGCGTAGGTTTTTTTCGGGCCCGGGGAGTTGGCGGGGAGCTGTTTTTT. This codes for CASSVGFFRARGVGGELFF. Supplemented by reference TRBV9 and TRBJ2-2, the full variable domain reads DSGVTQTPKHLITATGQRVTLRCSPRSGDLSVYWYQQSLDQGLQFLIQYYNGEERAKGNILERFSAQQFPDLHSELNLSSLELGDSALYFCASSVGFFRARGVGGELFFGEGSRLTVL.

This chain's CDR3 is CAISAQSSGNTIYF. For the CDR3, the DNA is TGTGCCATCAGTGCCCAGTCATCTGGAAACACCATATATTTT. The V and J genes are TRBV10-3 and TRBJ1-3; D not resolved. The germline V gene has CDR1 ENHRY and CDR2 SYGVKD. This CDR3 has 14 residues. V lost 4 bases and J lost 1, with 8 bases in between.

The rearrangement uses TRBV25-1 and TRBJ1-4; D is ambiguous. The CDR3 covers 14 residues. Germline loops: CDR1 MGHDK, CDR2 SYGVNS. The V end was cut by 3 bases, the J end by 0 bases, with 5 bases between. Written as DNA, the CDR3 is TGTGCCAGCAGTGACGCACCAACTAATGAAAAACTGTTTTTT. Translating gives CASSDAPTNEKLFF.

In this sample, this clone turned up once. The chain carries TRBV5-1 and TRBJ2-5; 9 positions agree with TRBD2. The CDR3 spans 17 residues. Per germline, CDR1 SGHRS and CDR2 YFSETQ. V gave up 0 bases and J gave up 4 bases; unmatched junction bases: 10. The CDR3 loop is CASSLVLAGDSRETQYF. CDR3 coding DNA: TGCGCCAGCAGCTTGGTATTAGCGGGAGACAGTAGAGAGACCCAGTACTTC.

V usage is TRBV5-5 and J usage is TRBJ1-5; no clear D. This CDR3 is 15 amino acids long. Germline V gene lookup returns CDR1 SGHKS and CDR2 YYEKEE (reference sequence). Trimming removed 0 bases at V and 1 base at J, with 8 bases between. The CDR3 region is CASSLVSHSNQPQHF. For the CDR3, the DNA is TGTGCCAGCAGCTTGGTTAGTCACAGCAATCAGCCCCAGCATTTT.

The CDR3 DNA follows: TGTGCCAGCAGCACGTCGGCTAGCGGGAGGAACGTACAAGAGACCCAGTACTTC. Protein product: CASSTSASGRNVQETQYF. V gene TRBV7-9 combines with J gene TRBJ2-5; TRBD2 matches 11 bases. The CDR3 sequence is 18 residues long. Germline CDR1 SEHNR, CDR2 FQNEAQ (reference sequence). The V gene end was trimmed by 5 bases and the J gene end by 2 bases; junction bases not matched to a gene: 13. The full variable domain, rest sourced from reference TRBV7-9 and TRBJ2-5, is DTGVSQNPRHKITKRGQNVTFRCDPISEHNRLYWYRQTLGQGPEFLTYFQNEAQLEKSRLLSDRFSAERPKGSFSTLEIQRTEQGDSAMYLCASSTSASGRNVQETQYFGPGTRLLVL.

The V call is TRBV29-1, the J call TRBJ2-7; 7 nucleotides line up with TRBD1. The CDR3 contains 13 residues. Trimming cost V 4 bases and J 0 bases; bases outside gene matches: 3. CDR1 is SQVTM and CDR2 is ANQGSEA in the germline V gene. CDR3 protein: CSVVRGNSYEQYF. The CDR3 DNA is TGCAGCGTTGTCAGGGGGAACTCCTACGAGCAGTACTTC.

Remarks on this clone: Other DNA sequences within the sample encode an identical CDR3. This chain connects TRBV19 to TRBJ2-1, with D possibly TRBD2 on 5 matching bases. Trimming stripped 4 bases from V and 6 bases from J, with 7 bases between. Germline-derived CDR1 and CDR2 are LNHDA and SQIVND (reference sequence). This CDR3 has 12 amino acids. Here the CDR3 reads CASSRTANEQFF. CDR3 coding DNA: TGTGCCAGTAGTAGGACTGCCAATGAGCAGTTCTTC.

The chain uses TRBV18 and TRBJ2-1; D is ambiguous. The CDR3 covers 12 residues. Germline values: CDR1 KGHSH, CDR2 LQKENI. V lost 1 base and J lost 8, with 6 bases in between. DNA for the CDR3: TGTGCCAGCTCACCACGTGGGGATGAGCAGTTCTTC. Its translation: CASSPRGDEQFF.

The chain recombines TRBV9 with TRBJ2-1, with 7 bases that match TRBD2. CDR1 and CDR2 (germline): SGDLS, YYNGEE. The CDR3 covers 16 residues. The ends lost 0 bases at V and 5 bases at J; junction bases unmatched: 8. The CDR3 is CASSVAGGSFHNEQFF. The DNA of the CDR3 is TGTGCCAGCAGCGTAGCTGGCGGGAGTTTCCACAATGAGCAGTTCTTC.